The entry below describes one T cell receptor (beta chain). The data are from a study of blood T cell repertoires in COVID-19. Study at large: The cDNA or gDNA used as material had been derived from T cells, B-cell-depleted T cells, or PBMCs.

Assay used: immunoSEQ multiplex PCR; TCRdb lists only in-frame clones, some missing. Here the sample spans 150,000 or so clones, roughly four fifths being singletons. V lost 3 bases to trimming and J lost 4 bases; unmatched junction nucleotides: 10. Germline-derived CDR1 and CDR2 are KGHDR and SFDVKD. The CDR3 covers 16 residues. The clonotype originates from a human donor in a cohort sampled during active COVID-19. The sequencing input was peripheral blood. The chain recombines TRBV24-1 with TRBJ2-5, with TRBD1 matching 7 bases. CDR3 amino acids: CATSDTTGASGETQYF. CDR3 coding DNA: TGTGCCACCAGTGATACTACAGGGGCCTCGGGAGAGACCCAGTACTTC.